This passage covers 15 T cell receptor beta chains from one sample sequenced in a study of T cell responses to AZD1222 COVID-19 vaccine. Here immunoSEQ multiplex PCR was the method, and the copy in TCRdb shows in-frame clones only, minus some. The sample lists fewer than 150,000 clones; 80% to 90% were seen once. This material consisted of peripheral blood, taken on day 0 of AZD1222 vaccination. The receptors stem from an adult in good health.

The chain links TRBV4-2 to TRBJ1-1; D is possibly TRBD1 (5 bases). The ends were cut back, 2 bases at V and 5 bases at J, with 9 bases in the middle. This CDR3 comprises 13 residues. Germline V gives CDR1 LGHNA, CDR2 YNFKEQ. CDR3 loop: CASSQPWGTEAFF. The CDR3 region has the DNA TGTGCCAGCAGCCAACCCTGGGGGACTGAAGCTTTCTTT.

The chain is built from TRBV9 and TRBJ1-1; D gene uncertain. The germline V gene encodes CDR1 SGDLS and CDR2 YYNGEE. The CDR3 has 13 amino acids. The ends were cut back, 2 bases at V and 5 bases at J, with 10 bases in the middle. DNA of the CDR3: TGTGCCAGCAGCGTTGGGGAGGCGACTGAAGCTTTCTTT. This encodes CASSVGEATEAFF. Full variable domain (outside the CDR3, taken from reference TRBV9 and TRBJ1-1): DSGVTQTPKHLITATGQRVTLRCSPRSGDLSVYWYQQSLDQGLQFLIQYYNGEERAKGNILERFSAQQFPDLHSELNLSSLELGDSALYFCASSVGEATEAFFGQGTRLTVV.

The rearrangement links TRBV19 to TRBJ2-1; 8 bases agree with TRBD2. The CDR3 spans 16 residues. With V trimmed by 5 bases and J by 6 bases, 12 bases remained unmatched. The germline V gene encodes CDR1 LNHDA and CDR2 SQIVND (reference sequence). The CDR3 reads CASSPHPRGGTNEQFF. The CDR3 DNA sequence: TGTGCCAGTAGTCCTCACCCCCGGGGGGGGACCAATGAGCAGTTCTTC.

CDR3 residues: CATSVVDGGYNEQFF. DNA of the CDR3: TGTGCCACCAGCGTCGTTGACGGGGGATACAATGAGCAGTTCTTC. This chain connects TRBV6-2 or TRBV6-3 to TRBJ2-1, with D possibly TRBD2 on 6 matching bases. CDR1 and CDR2 (germline): MNHEY, SVGEGT. Trimming took 10 bases from V and 4 from J, leaving 20 bases between them. The CDR3 runs to 15 residues.

CDR3 coding DNA: TGTGCCAGCAGAGGGACAGAGGATTCACCCCTCCACTTT. This codes for CASRGTEDSPLHF. The chain links TRBV2 to TRBJ1-6, with 7 bases identical to TRBD1. The CDR3 covers 13 residues. J was trimmed by 8 bases and V by 6 bases; bases with no gene match: 4. CDR1 is SNHLY, CDR2 FYNNEI, per germline.

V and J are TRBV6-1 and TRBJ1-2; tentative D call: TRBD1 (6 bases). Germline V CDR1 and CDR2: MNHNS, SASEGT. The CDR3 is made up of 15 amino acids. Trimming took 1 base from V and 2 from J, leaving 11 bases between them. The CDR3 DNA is TGTGCCAGCAGTGAAGAGGGGGGGACCAACTATGGCTACACCTTC. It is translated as CASSEEGGTNYGYTF.

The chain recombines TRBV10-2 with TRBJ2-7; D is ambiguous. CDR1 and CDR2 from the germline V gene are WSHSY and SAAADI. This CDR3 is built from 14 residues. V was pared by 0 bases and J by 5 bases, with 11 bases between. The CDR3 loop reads CASSESVGWNEQYF. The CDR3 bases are TGCGCCAGCAGTGAGTCTGTGGGGTGGAACGAGCAGTACTTC.

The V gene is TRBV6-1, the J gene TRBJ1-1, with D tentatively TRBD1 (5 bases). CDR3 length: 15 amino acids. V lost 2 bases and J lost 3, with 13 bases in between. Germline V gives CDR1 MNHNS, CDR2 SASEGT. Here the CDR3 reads CASSEWGGGDTEAFF. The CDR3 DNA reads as TGTGCCAGCAGTGAATGGGGGGGAGGCGACACTGAAGCTTTCTTT.

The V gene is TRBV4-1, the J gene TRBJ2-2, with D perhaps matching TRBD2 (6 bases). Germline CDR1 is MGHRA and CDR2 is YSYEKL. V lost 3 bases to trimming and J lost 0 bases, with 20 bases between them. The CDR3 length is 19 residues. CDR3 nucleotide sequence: TGCGCCAGCAGCCATCCTTGGGACTGGCAAGTATCGAACACCGGGGAGCTGTTTTTT. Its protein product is CASSHPWDWQVSNTGELFF.

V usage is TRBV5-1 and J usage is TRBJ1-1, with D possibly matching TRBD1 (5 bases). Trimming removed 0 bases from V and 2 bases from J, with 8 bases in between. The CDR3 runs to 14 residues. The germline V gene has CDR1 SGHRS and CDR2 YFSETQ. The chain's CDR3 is CASSLETANTEAFF. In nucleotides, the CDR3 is TGCGCCAGCAGCTTGGAGACAGCTAACACTGAAGCTTTCTTT.

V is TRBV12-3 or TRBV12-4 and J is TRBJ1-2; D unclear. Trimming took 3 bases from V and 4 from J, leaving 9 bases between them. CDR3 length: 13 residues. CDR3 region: CASSFRHFYGYTF. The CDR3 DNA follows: TGTGCCAGCAGTTTCAGACATTTCTATGGCTACACCTTC.

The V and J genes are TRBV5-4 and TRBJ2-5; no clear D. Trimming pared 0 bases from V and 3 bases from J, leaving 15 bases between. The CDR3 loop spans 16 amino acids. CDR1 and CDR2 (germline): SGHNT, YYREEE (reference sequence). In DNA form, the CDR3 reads TGTGCCAGCAGCTTGGCTCCCACAGCCTTGGAAGAGACCCAGTACTTC. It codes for CASSLAPTALEETQYF.

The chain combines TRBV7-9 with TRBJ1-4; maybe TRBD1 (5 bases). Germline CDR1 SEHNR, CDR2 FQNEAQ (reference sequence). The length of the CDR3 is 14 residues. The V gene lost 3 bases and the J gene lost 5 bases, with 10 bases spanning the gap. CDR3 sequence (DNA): TGTGCCAGCAGCTTTGGGGGAGGGAATGAAAAACTGTTTTTT. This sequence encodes CASSFGGGNEKLFF.

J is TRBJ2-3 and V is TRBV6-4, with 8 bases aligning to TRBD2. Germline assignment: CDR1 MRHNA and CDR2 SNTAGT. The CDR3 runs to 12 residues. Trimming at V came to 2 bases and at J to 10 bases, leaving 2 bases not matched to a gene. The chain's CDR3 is CASSDSGGAQYF. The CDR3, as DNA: TGTGCCAGCAGTGACAGCGGGGGAGCGCAGTATTTT.

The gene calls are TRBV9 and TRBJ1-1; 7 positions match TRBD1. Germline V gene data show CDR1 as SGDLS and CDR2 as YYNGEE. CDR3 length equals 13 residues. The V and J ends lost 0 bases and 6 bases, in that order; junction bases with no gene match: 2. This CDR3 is CASSVGQGAEAFF. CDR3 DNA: TGTGCCAGCAGCGTAGGGCAGGGGGCTGAAGCTTTCTTT. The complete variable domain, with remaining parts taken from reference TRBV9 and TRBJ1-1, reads DSGVTQTPKHLITATGQRVTLRCSPRSGDLSVYWYQQSLDQGLQFLIQYYNGEERAKGNILERFSAQQFPDLHSELNLSSLELGDSALYFCASSVGQGAEAFFGQGTRLTVV.